Following are 18 T cell receptor beta chains from one sample sequenced in a study of patients and donors after allogeneic stem cell transplantation. TCRdb recomputed calls from the RT-PCR reads with MiXCR, one row per CDR3 protein. The data hold 800,000 to 1,000,000 distinct CDR3 sequences, with roughly 17% observed a single time. Sequenced input: blood, either unsorted or a sorted T cell fraction (not recorded which). The receptors originated from a human donor who was either an allogeneic HSCT recipient or a stem cell or donor lymphocyte infusion donor (not recorded which). It is not recorded whose cells these are; they may come from a transplant donor.

This clonotype showed up just a few times. The V and J genes are TRBV15 and TRBJ1-1, with D hard to call. V was trimmed by 0 bases and J by 4 bases, leaving 9 bases between them. The germline V gene encodes CDR1 LNHNV and CDR2 YYDKDF (reference sequence). The CDR3 is 14 residues long. CDR3 DNA: TGTGCCACCAGCAGAGATAGGGCGGCCACTGAAGCTTTCTTT. This encodes CATSRDRAATEAFF.

The rearrangement uses TRBV5-1 and TRBJ2-3; D not resolved. V was shortened by 4 bases and J by 2 bases, with 5 bases between the two germline ends. CDR1 and CDR2 (germline): SGHRS, YFSETQ. This CDR3 region has 12 residues. This chain's CDR3 is CASSTFTDTQYF. As DNA, the CDR3 is TGCGCCAGCAGCACATTCACAGATACGCAGTATTTT.

V usage is TRBV11-2 and J usage is TRBJ1-2, with a weak D call TRBD1 (6 bases). Germline-derived CDR1 and CDR2 are SGHAT and FQNNGV. V was cut by 5 bases and J by 5 bases, with 18 bases left in between. The CDR3 extends over 15 amino acids. The CDR3 loop reads CASSPIPGGYYGYTF. The CDR3 region has the DNA TGTGCCAGCAGCCCTATCCCGGGGGGCTATTATGGCTACACCTTC.

This clonotype appeared many times. The CDR3 here is CASSFGGVRETQYF. The CDR3 DNA sequence: TGTGCCAGCAGTTTCGGGGGGGTCAGAGAGACCCAGTACTTC. The V call is TRBV12-3 or TRBV12-4, the J call TRBJ2-5; TRBD2 matches 8 bases. Losses at the gene ends were 3 bases for V and 4 bases for J; bases not matched to a gene: 4. This CDR3 has 14 amino acids.

This clonotype came up a few times. The chain couples TRBV27 to TRBJ1-4; no clear D gene. This CDR3 spans 16 amino acids. The V end lost 4 bases, the J end lost 5 bases, and 17 bases lay between the germline ends. CDR1 MNHEY and CDR2 SMNVEV come from the germline V gene (reference sequence). CDR3 coding DNA: TGTGCCAGCAGTTCCCCCGGCGAGATGCTAAATGAAAAACTGTTTTTT. Translation gives CASSSPGEMLNEKLFF.

This clonotype was seen only a few times. The chain is built from TRBV12-3 or TRBV12-4 and TRBJ2-7, with a tentative D call TRBD1 (6 bases). The CDR3 length is 18 residues. V lost 5 bases, J lost 0 bases, and 23 bases lay in between. The CDR3: CASSPRGFHRAPSYEQYF. The CDR3 DNA reads as TGTGCCAGCAGTCCCCGGGGTTTTCACAGGGCTCCCTCCTACGAGCAGTACTTC.

This clonotype was recorded once. V gene TRBV12-3 or TRBV12-4 combines with J gene TRBJ1-5; no clear D gene. Trimming removed 6 bases at V and 3 bases at J, with 6 bases between. This CDR3 has 12 residues. The CDR3 DNA reads TGTGCCAGCAGGGAGCCCAATCAGCCCCAGCATTTT. It codes for CASREPNQPQHF.

The genes are TRBV11-2 and TRBJ2-7; 8 nucleotides align to TRBD1. V lost 3 bases and J lost 4; bases outside the gene matches: 5. This CDR3 comprises 14 residues. CDR1 and CDR2 from the germline V gene are SGHAT and FQNNGV. The CDR3, as DNA: TGTGCCAGCAGCTTCGACAGGGGAGTATACGAGCAGTACTTC. Translated, it gives CASSFDRGVYEQYF.

This clonotype was recorded at least ten times. In DNA form, the CDR3 reads TGTGCCAGCAGCCAATGGACCCAGCCCGGACTAGCGGACAATGAGCAGTTCTTC. This translates into CASSQWTQPGLADNEQFF. The chain links TRBV4-2 to TRBJ2-1; TRBD2 matches 10 bases. Trimming removed 2 bases from V and 5 bases from J; junction bases left unmatched: 12. The CDR3 consists of 18 residues. Germline CDR1 reads LGHNA; CDR2 reads YNFKEQ.

The chain uses TRBV7-9 and TRBJ2-4, with TRBD2 as a possible D gene (7 bases). This CDR3 is 15 amino acids long. The ends were cut back, 0 bases at V and 8 bases at J, with 14 bases in the middle. Per germline, CDR1 SEHNR and CDR2 FQNEAQ (reference sequence). The CDR3, as DNA: TGTGCCAGCAGCTTAGCGGGGGCAGGGAGGGACATTCAGTACTTC. Protein sequence: CASSLAGAGRDIQYF.

The chain uses TRBV4-1 and TRBJ2-1; a weak D match, TRBD2 (5 bases). Trimming shortened V by 2 bases and J by 4 bases, and 12 bases separated the two germline ends. The CDR3 consists of 15 residues. Looked up from germline, CDR1 is MGHRA and CDR2 is YSYEKL. The CDR3 sequence: CASSQRSGGYNEQFF. Here the CDR3 DNA reads TGCGCCAGCAGCCAAAGGAGCGGAGGTTACAATGAGCAGTTCTTC.

This chain uses TRBV7-6 with TRBJ1-5, with a possible D match to TRBD1 (6 bases). The CDR3 is 16 amino acids. Germline V gene lookup returns CDR1 SGHVS and CDR2 FNYEAQ. With 5 bases removed from V and 4 bases from J, the gap between germline ends came to 18 bases. The CDR3 DNA reads TGTGCCAGCAGCACCCCTTACAGGGACGGTAATCAGCCCCAGCATTTT. Translated: CASSTPYRDGNQPQHF.

The rearrangement uses TRBV11-2 and TRBJ2-3; 10 bases align to TRBD1. With 5 bases clipped from V and 6 bases from J, the junction kept 14 bases outside the gene matches. CDR3 length: 17 amino acids. CDR1 is SGHAT and CDR2 is FQNNGV in the germline V gene. CDR3 DNA: TGTGCCAGCAGCCCCACTGCGGACAGGGGGGTGAAGGATACGCAGTATTTT. Protein product: CASSPTADRGVKDTQYF. Full variable domain (remainder filled in from reference TRBV11-2 and TRBJ2-3): EAGVAQSPRYKIIEKRQSVAFWCNPISGHATLYWYQQILGQGPKLLIQFQNNGVVDDSQLPKDRFSAERLKGVDSTLKIQPAKLEDSAVYLCASSPTADRGVKDTQYFGPGTRLTVL.

This clonotype was seen only a few times. The V and J genes are TRBV6-1 and TRBJ2-1; a weak D match, TRBD2 (6 bases). CDR1 and CDR2 from the germline V gene are MNHNS and SASEGT. V was clipped by 6 bases and J by 8 bases, with 20 bases between them. This CDR3 is 15 amino acids long. The CDR3 DNA follows: TGTGCCAGCAGCGCCGGAGGGCCCGGAGGATATGAGCAGTTCTTC. The encoded protein is CASSAGGPGGYEQFF.

The chain has TRBV4-3 and TRBJ2-3; 9 nucleotides match TRBD2. V was clipped by 4 bases and J by 5 bases; unmatched bases: 16. The CDR3 runs 18 residues. Looked up from germline, CDR1 is LGHNA and CDR2 is YSLEER. The CDR3 nucleotides read TGCGCCAGCAGCCTCCGGGCCGGGACTAGCAAACGGAGAGATACGCAGTATTTT. Translation: CASSLRAGTSKRRDTQYF.

This chain joins TRBV18 and TRBJ2-1; 8 nucleotides agree with TRBD2. The CDR3 length is 16 residues. Germline values: CDR1 KGHSH, CDR2 LQKENI. Trimming took 5 bases from V and 5 from J; bases not matched to a gene: 11. DNA for the CDR3: TGTGCCAGCTCATCGCCCGGGACTAGGATCGACAATGAGCAGTTCTTC. Translated, it gives CASSSPGTRIDNEQFF.

This clonotype was seen many times. V is TRBV5-1 and J is TRBJ2-1, with 8 bases matching TRBD2. With 3 bases clipped from V and 9 bases from J, the junction kept 8 bases outside the gene matches. The CDR3 runs 14 residues. Germline V gene lookup returns CDR1 SGHRS and CDR2 YFSETQ. Here the CDR3 reads CASSSPGLGVEQFF. The CDR3 region has the DNA TGCGCCAGCAGCTCGCCGGGACTAGGTGTTGAGCAGTTCTTC.

The chain recombines TRBV7-9 with TRBJ2-3; 7 bases agree with TRBD2. CDR3 size: 16 residues. Trimming cost V 4 bases and J 4 bases; bases outside gene matches: 11. CDR1 is SEHNR and CDR2 is FQNEAQ in the germline V gene (reference sequence). Written as DNA, the CDR3 is TGTGCCAGCAGCTCTGTCGGGAGGACCCGGTCAGATACGCAGTATTTT. It encodes CASSSVGRTRSDTQYF.